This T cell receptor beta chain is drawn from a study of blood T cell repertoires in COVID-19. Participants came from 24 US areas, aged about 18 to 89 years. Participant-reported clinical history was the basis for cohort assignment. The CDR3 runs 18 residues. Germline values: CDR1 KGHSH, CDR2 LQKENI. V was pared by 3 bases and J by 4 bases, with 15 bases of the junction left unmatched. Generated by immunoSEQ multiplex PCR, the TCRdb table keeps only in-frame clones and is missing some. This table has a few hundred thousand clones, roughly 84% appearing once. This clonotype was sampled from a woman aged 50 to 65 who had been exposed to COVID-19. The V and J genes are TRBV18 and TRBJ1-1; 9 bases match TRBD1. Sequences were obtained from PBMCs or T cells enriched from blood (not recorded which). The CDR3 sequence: CASSPKLTGGPSGTEAFF. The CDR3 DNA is TGTGCCAGCTCACCGAAACTGACAGGGGGTCCTTCGGGCACTGAAGCTTTCTTT.